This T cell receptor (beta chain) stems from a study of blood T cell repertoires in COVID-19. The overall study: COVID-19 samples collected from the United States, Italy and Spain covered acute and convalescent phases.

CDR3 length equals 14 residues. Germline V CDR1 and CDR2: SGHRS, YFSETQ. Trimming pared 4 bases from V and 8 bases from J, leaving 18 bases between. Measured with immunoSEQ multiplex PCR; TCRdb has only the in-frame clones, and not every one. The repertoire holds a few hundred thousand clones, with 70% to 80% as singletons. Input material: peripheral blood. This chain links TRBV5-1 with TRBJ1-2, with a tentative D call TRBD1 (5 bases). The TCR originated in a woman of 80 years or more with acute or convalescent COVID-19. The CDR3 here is CASSKETVDVGYTF. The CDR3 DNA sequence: TGCGCCAGCAGCAAGGAGACAGTTGACGTGGGCTACACCTTC.